Listed here are 20 T cell receptor beta chains from one sample, sequenced in a study of OX40 agonist ivuxolimab in advanced cancers. The assay was immunoSEQ multiplex PCR, and TCRdb's table has in-frame clones only and misses some. The sample has 25,000 to 35,000 clones; 81% are singletons. The sequencing here drew on CD4+ or CD8+ T cells sorted from blood, taken in a trial of the OX40 agonist ivuxolimab. Every receptor here comes from an adult with an advanced solid tumor such as melanoma, head and neck, liver or kidney cancer.

The genes are TRBV30 and TRBJ1-1, with no clear D. This CDR3 spans 14 amino acids. Deletions cut 2 bases from V and 4 bases from J, with 14 bases between. Looked up from germline, CDR1 is GTSNPN and CDR2 is SVGIG (reference sequence). The CDR3 region is CAWSTVASSTEAFF. The CDR3 DNA reads as TGTGCCTGGAGTACCGTAGCTTCGAGCACTGAAGCTTTCTTT.

About this clone itself: An end of the junction does not agree with germline; a read error may underlie this. The chain couples TRBV7-7 to TRBJ2-3; D tentatively reads TRBD1 or TRBD2 (5 bases each). The CDR3 runs 14 residues. Germline loops: CDR1 SSHAT, CDR2 FNYEAQ (reference sequence). CDR3 residues: CASSKTDYTDTQYF. The CDR3 DNA follows: TGTGCTAGCAGCAAGACAGACTACACAGATACGCAGTATTTT.

The chain joins TRBV9 to TRBJ2-1; 12 positions agree with TRBD2. The CDR3 extends over 19 amino acids. The V gene end was trimmed by 4 bases and the J gene end by 1 base; junction bases not matched to a gene: 12. Germline V gene data show CDR1 as SGDLS and CDR2 as YYNGEE. CDR3 nucleotides: TGTGCCAGCAGCCATCTTAGACTAGCGGGAGATGTATCCTACAATGAGCAGTTCTTC. Protein product: CASSHLRLAGDVSYNEQFF.

This clone appeared a few times. CDR3 sequence reads: CASSTEVAFGAYEQYF. The CDR3 nucleotides are TGTGCCAGCAGCACCGAGGTCGCATTTGGGGCCTACGAGCAGTACTTC. This chain links TRBV7-8 with TRBJ2-7, with D unresolved. The CDR3 extends over 16 amino acids. The V end was cut by 5 bases, the J end by 2 bases, with 19 bases between. Looked up from germline, CDR1 is SGHVS and CDR2 is FQNEAQ.

The gene calls are TRBV9 and TRBJ2-6, with 10 positions matching TRBD1. V was clipped by 1 base and J by 0 bases; unmatched bases: 7. CDR3 length: 19 amino acids. CDR1 and CDR2 from the germline V gene are SGDLS and YYNGEE. CDR3 loop: CASSVTGTGDTSGANVLTF. CDR3 DNA sequence: TGTGCCAGCAGCGTAACCGGGACAGGGGACACCTCTGGGGCCAACGTCCTGACTTTC.

The DNA for the CDR3 is TGTGCCAGCAGTGAGAGGGACAGGGGCCTCTACAATGAGCAGTTCTTC. The encoded protein is CASSERDRGLYNEQFF. The genes are TRBV6-1 and TRBJ2-1, with 10 bases aligning to TRBD1. The CDR3 contains 16 residues. CDR1 MNHNS and CDR2 SASEGT come from the germline V gene. The trim removed 3 bases at V and 3 bases at J, leaving 5 bases unmatched.

The chain joins TRBV7-9 to TRBJ2-1, with TRBD2 matching over 8 bases. Germline V lookup: CDR1 SEHNR, CDR2 FQNEAQ (reference sequence). The trim removed 3 bases at V and 4 bases at J, leaving 8 bases unmatched. This CDR3 contains 16 residues. Here the CDR3 DNA reads TGTGCCAGCAGCTTCCCGGGACTAGGAACGTACAATGAGCAGTTCTTC. Its translation: CASSFPGLGTYNEQFF. Full variable domain (missing parts from reference TRBV7-9 and TRBJ2-1): DTGVSQNPRHKITKRGQNVTFRCDPISEHNRLYWYRQTLGQGPEFLTYFQNEAQLEKSRLLSDRFSAERPKGSFSTLEIQRTEQGDSAMYLCASSFPGLGTYNEQFFGPGTRLTVL.

The J gene is TRBJ2-5, the V gene TRBV19, with no clear D. V was cut by 1 base and J by 4 bases, with 7 bases left in between. Germline V lookup: CDR1 LNHDA, CDR2 SQIVND (reference sequence). The CDR3 extends over 13 amino acids. The CDR3 reads CASSIAWRETQYF. CDR3 nucleotides: TGTGCCAGTAGTATAGCGTGGCGAGAGACCCAGTACTTC.

This chain joins TRBV13 and TRBJ2-7; 9 bases are a match to TRBD2. CDR3 length: 15 residues. After removal of 2 bases from V and 2 bases from J, the junction contained 4 bases not matched to a gene. The germline V gene has CDR1 PRHDT and CDR2 FYEKMQ (reference sequence). The CDR3 coding sequence is TGTGCCAGCAGCTTAACTAGCGGGCCGACCTACGAGCAGTACTTC. Protein: CASSLTSGPTYEQYF. Using reference TRBV13 and TRBJ2-7 for the parts outside the CDR3, the full variable domain is AAGVIQSPRHLIKEKRETATLKCYPIPRHDTVYWYQQGPGQDPQFLISFYEKMQSDKGSIPDRFSAQQFSDYHSELNMSSLELGDSALYFCASSLTSGPTYEQYFGPGTRLTVT.

In DNA, the CDR3 is TGTGCCTGGAGTGTATACGGCAGGAGCTCCTACAATGAGCAGTTCTTC. It translates to CAWSVYGRSSYNEQFF. The chain is built from TRBV30 and TRBJ2-1; D remains unclear. The CDR3 extends over 16 amino acids. Germline V CDR1 and CDR2: GTSNPN, SVGIG (reference sequence). Deletions cut 0 bases from V and 0 bases from J, with 12 bases between.

The CDR3 region is CASSGRQGRNYGYTF. The CDR3, as DNA: TGTGCCAGCAGCGGAAGACAGGGCCGGAACTATGGCTACACCTTC. The V call is TRBV5-8, the J call TRBJ1-2, with 7 bases identical to TRBD1. V shed 4 bases and J 2 bases; nucleotides not matched to a gene: 8. The CDR3 is made up of 15 amino acids. Germline CDR1 is SGHTS and CDR2 is YDEGEE.

The chain links TRBV2 to TRBJ1-6; 7 bases agree with TRBD1. The germline CDR1 and CDR2 sequences are SNHLY and FYNNEI. Losses at the gene ends were 8 bases for V and 3 bases for J; bases not matched to a gene: 4. The CDR3 is 14 residues long. The CDR3: CASRGTDYNSPLHF. In nucleotides, the CDR3 is TGTGCCAGCCGAGGGACAGACTATAATTCACCCCTCCACTTT.

J is TRBJ2-2 and V is TRBV5-6; D call uncertain. V was cut by 4 bases and J by 6 bases, with 19 bases left in between. This CDR3 has 16 amino acids. Germline CDR1 SGHDT, CDR2 YYEEEE. CDR3 amino acids: CASSTLTGSFPGELFF. In DNA, the CDR3 is TGTGCCAGCAGCACGCTGACGGGCTCGTTTCCCGGGGAGCTGTTTTTT.

The chain combines TRBV10-1 with TRBJ1-4; a weak D match, TRBD1 (5 bases). CDR1 is WNHNN, CDR2 SYGVQD, per germline (reference sequence). V was shortened by 0 bases and J by 5 bases, with 13 bases between the two germline ends. The CDR3 has 16 residues. CDR3 in DNA: TGCGCCAGCAGTGAGTCTGGGGCCGAGGGGAATGAAAAACTGTTTTTT. Residues: CASSESGAEGNEKLFF.

This clone was counted only a few times. The gene calls are TRBV13 and TRBJ2-1; D unresolved. V lost 3 bases, J lost 2 bases, and 8 bases lay in between. CDR3 size: 14 residues. Germline CDR1 and CDR2: PRHDT and FYEKMQ (reference sequence). As DNA, the CDR3 is TGTGCCAGCAGCTTTTTAGGGACCTACAATGAGCAGTTCTTC. Translation gives CASSFLGTYNEQFF.

The chain combines TRBV9 with TRBJ2-7, with 7 nucleotides matching TRBD1. With V trimmed by 1 base and J by 2 bases, 6 bases remained unmatched. The CDR3 is 15 amino acids. Germline V lookup: CDR1 SGDLS, CDR2 YYNGEE. CDR3 region: CASSVTGTDTYEQYF. The CDR3 DNA sequence: TGTGCCAGCAGCGTAACCGGGACAGACACCTACGAGCAGTACTTC.

The chain is built from TRBV4-1 and TRBJ2-1; 7 nucleotides agree with TRBD2. Germline V gene sequence: CDR1 MGHRA, CDR2 YSYEKL. V lost 1 base to trimming and J lost 7 bases; unmatched junction nucleotides: 7. The CDR3 has 15 amino acids. The CDR3 DNA reads as TGCGCCAGCAGCCAAGCGGGAGGTGCATCGAATGAGCAGTTCTTC. Translating gives CASSQAGGASNEQFF.

The CDR3 reads CASSDRGQGPAGLQYNEQFF. Here the CDR3 DNA reads TGTGCCAGCAGCGACCGGGGACAGGGACCAGCGGGACTACAATACAATGAGCAGTTCTTC. V usage is TRBV9 and J usage is TRBJ2-1; 9 positions match TRBD1. V lost 3 bases to trimming and J lost 4 bases; unmatched junction nucleotides: 20. Germline V lookup: CDR1 SGDLS, CDR2 YYNGEE. The CDR3 extends over 20 amino acids.

The J gene is TRBJ2-5, the V gene TRBV28; D is perhaps TRBD1 (5 bases). The CDR3 extends over 18 amino acids. V shed 6 bases and J shed 2 bases, with 25 bases lying between them. CDR1 is MDHEN and CDR2 is SYDVKM in the germline V gene. As DNA, the CDR3 is TGTGCCAGCAGATCCTTCATACGCCCGCAAGGGGTACAAGAGACCCAGTACTTC. It encodes CASRSFIRPQGVQETQYF.

The chain employs TRBV9 and TRBJ1-1; TRBD1 might be the D (6 bases). The germline V gene has CDR1 SGDLS and CDR2 YYNGEE. The CDR3 contains 13 residues. Trimming pared 5 bases from V and 3 bases from J, leaving 11 bases between. This CDR3 is CASSQGGDTEAFF. The CDR3 nucleotides read TGTGCCAGCAGTCAAGGGGGGGACACTGAAGCTTTCTTT.